The 25 T cell receptor beta chains reported below all come from one sample, sequenced in a study of control samples from healthy donors and cancer patients. Sequencing was performed with immunoSEQ multiplex PCR; in TCRdb, only in-frame clones are kept and a portion is missing. Here the sample spans fewer than 200,000 clones, about 93% being singletons. What was sequenced was blood. The receptors stem from a woman aged 60-75 years in good health.

V is TRBV9 and J is TRBJ2-5, with D perhaps being TRBD1 or TRBD2 (5 bases each). Trimming stripped 4 bases from V and 4 bases from J, with 17 bases between. Germline V gene lookup returns CDR1 SGDLS and CDR2 YYNGEE. The CDR3 length is 15 residues. The CDR3: CASSPSVGTIETQYF. The DNA for the CDR3 is TGTGCCAGCAGCCCAAGCGTGGGGACGATAGAGACCCAGTACTTC.

This chain joins TRBV5-1 and TRBJ2-5; D is undetermined. Germline CDR1 SGHRS, CDR2 YFSETQ. V was cut by 5 bases and J by 5 bases, with 16 bases left in between. The CDR3 extends over 14 amino acids. CDR3 sequence reads: CASRWSGVGETQYF. For the CDR3, the DNA is TGCGCCAGCAGGTGGAGTGGTGTGGGGGAGACCCAGTACTTC.

V usage is TRBV5-1 and J usage is TRBJ2-1, with 8 bases matching TRBD1. The CDR3 runs 16 residues. Trimming at V came to 0 bases and at J to 6 bases, leaving 8 bases not matched to a gene. Germline-derived CDR1 and CDR2 are SGHRS and YFSETQ. CDR3 in DNA: TGCGCCAGCAGCTTGGTCCCTCTCGACAGGGGCAATGAGCAGTTCTTC. This sequence encodes CASSLVPLDRGNEQFF. The variable domain in full, with the rest retrieved from reference TRBV5-1 and TRBJ2-1, is KAGVTQTPRYLIKTRGQQVTLSCSPISGHRSVSWYQQTPGQGLQFLFEYFSETQRNKGNFPGRFSGRQFSNSRSEMNVSTLELGDSALYLCASSLVPLDRGNEQFFGPGTRLTVL.

CDR3 residues: CASSLRGPQETQYF. DNA of the CDR3: TGTGCCAGCAGTTTGCGGGGGCCCCAAGAGACCCAGTACTTC. The chain employs TRBV2 and TRBJ2-5; a weak D match, TRBD2 (7 bases). The CDR3 totals 14 residues. The ends were cut back, 5 bases at V and 1 base at J, with 11 bases in the middle. CDR1 is SNHLY, CDR2 FYNNEI, per germline.

J is TRBJ2-2 and V is TRBV12-3 or TRBV12-4; D unclear. The CDR3 is 11 residues long. V was pared by 3 bases and J by 6 bases, with 2 bases between. CDR3 sequence reads: CASSFSGELFF. The CDR3 nucleotides are TGTGCCAGCAGTTTTTCCGGGGAGCTGTTTTTT.

V usage is TRBV9 and J usage is TRBJ1-1; D ambiguous. The ends were cut back, 0 bases at V and 0 bases at J, with 6 bases in the middle. This CDR3 region has 14 residues. Looked up from germline, CDR1 is SGDLS and CDR2 is YYNGEE. For the CDR3, the DNA is TGTGCCAGCAGCGTAGACGTCATGAACACTGAAGCTTTCTTT. Translating gives CASSVDVMNTEAFF.

V and J are TRBV19 and TRBJ2-2; possibly TRBD1 for D (5 bases). Germline CDR1 reads LNHDA; CDR2 reads SQIVND (reference sequence). V dropped 2 bases and J dropped 5 bases, with 9 bases sitting between them. The CDR3 runs to 14 residues. The CDR3 loop reads CASSITGLTGELFF. DNA for the CDR3: TGTGCCAGTAGTATAACAGGCTTAACCGGGGAGCTGTTTTTT.

This chain links TRBV2 with TRBJ2-7; D possibly corresponds to TRBD1 (5 bases). The CDR3 has 14 residues. CDR1 and CDR2 (germline): SNHLY, FYNNEI. V was trimmed by 1 base and J by 0 bases, leaving 7 bases between them. The CDR3 bases are TGTGCCAGCAGTGAAGACAGGAACTCCTACGAGCAGTACTTC. Its protein is CASSEDRNSYEQYF.

The sample holds one count of this clone. Here the CDR3 reads CAWSDPQGNQPQHF. The CDR3 coding sequence is TGTGCCTGGAGTGACCCACAGGGAAATCAGCCCCAGCATTTT. The rearrangement uses TRBV30 and TRBJ1-5; possibly TRBD1 for D (6 bases). Looked up from germline, CDR1 is GTSNPN and CDR2 is SVGIG (reference sequence). The CDR3 sequence is 14 residues long. Trimming pared 1 base from V and 4 bases from J, leaving 11 bases between. Looking up the rest from reference TRBV30 and TRBJ1-5 gives the full variable domain: SQTIHQWPATLVQPVGSPLSLECTVEGTSNPNLYWYRQAAGRGLQLLFYSVGIGQISSEVPQNLSASRPQDRQFILSSKKLLLSDSGFYLCAWSDPQGNQPQHFGDGTRLSIL.

V is TRBV29-1 and J is TRBJ1-2; TRBD1 is a possible D gene (6 bases). The CDR3 spans 12 residues. Germline-derived CDR1 and CDR2 are SQVTM and ANQGSEA. The V end was cut by 6 bases, the J end by 4 bases, with 12 bases between. CDR3 protein: CSVVTGSYGYTF. As DNA, the CDR3 is TGCAGCGTAGTTACAGGGTCCTATGGCTACACCTTC.

The rearrangement uses TRBV6-6 and TRBJ2-2; D tentatively fits TRBD1 or TRBD2 (5 bases each). Germline CDR1 reads MNHNY; CDR2 reads SVGAGI (reference sequence). The CDR3 covers 13 residues. Trimming took 7 bases from V and 4 from J, leaving 10 bases between them. The CDR3 DNA sequence: TGTGCCAGCAAAGTCGGGGCCACCGGGGAGCTGTTTTTT. Protein: CASKVGATGELFF.

Worth noting for this clone: A read error may produce the germline difference seen at one junction end. This chain connects TRBV25-1 to TRBJ2-6; 8 nucleotides line up with TRBD1. This CDR3 is 15 amino acids long. The germline CDR1 and CDR2 sequences are MGHDK and SYGVNS. DNA of the CDR3: TGTGCCAGCAGCGTGACAGGGGCTGGGGTCAACGTCCTGACTTTC. Its protein is CASSVTGAGVNVLTF.

The chain uses TRBV10-3 and TRBJ1-3; D not resolved. V shed 2 bases and J shed 0 bases, with 8 bases lying between them. Germline values: CDR1 ENHRY, CDR2 SYGVKD. The CDR3 runs 15 residues. CDR3: CAISEAGSSGNTIYF. The CDR3 bases are TGTGCCATCAGTGAGGCAGGCAGCTCTGGAAACACCATATATTTT.

The rearrangement links TRBV6-5 to TRBJ1-2, with TRBD1 identical over 10 bases. The V segment lost 10 bases and the J segment 5 bases; nucleotides outside the gene matches: 7. Germline V gene lookup returns CDR1 MNHEY and CDR2 SVGAGI. The CDR3 runs to 13 residues. The CDR3 loop reads CATNRQGAYGYTF. CDR3 nucleotide sequence: TGTGCCACCAACCGACAGGGGGCATATGGCTACACCTTC.

This clone was recorded once. The V and J genes are TRBV10-3 and TRBJ1-3, with 9 positions matching TRBD1. V lost 10 bases to trimming and J lost 0 bases; unmatched junction nucleotides: 7. CDR3 size: 15 residues. Germline CDR1 is ENHRY and CDR2 is SYGVKD. CDR3 sequence reads: CATKTGGASGNTIYF. DNA of the CDR3: TGTGCCACCAAGACAGGGGGGGCCTCTGGAAACACCATATATTTT.

V and J are TRBV20-1 and TRBJ1-1; D unresolved. The CDR3 sequence is 11 residues long. V lost 1 base and J 2 bases, leaving 2 bases between the germline ends. The germline gives CDR1 DFQATT, CDR2 SNEGSKA (reference sequence). CDR3 coding DNA: TGCAGTGCTAGAGCTAACACTGAAGCTTTCTTT. The encoded protein is CSARANTEAFF.

The chain couples TRBV15 to TRBJ1-1, with D uncertain. The V gene lost 0 bases and the J gene lost 3 bases, with 8 bases spanning the gap. The CDR3 extends over 14 amino acids. Germline CDR1 is LNHNV and CDR2 is YYDKDF (reference sequence). CDR3 nucleotides: TGTGCCACCAGCAGAGATCGCCCGGACACTGAAGCTTTCTTT. It specifies CATSRDRPDTEAFF.

The chain links TRBV7-2 to TRBJ1-4; no clear D. This CDR3 has 12 amino acids. V was trimmed by 4 bases and J by 8 bases, leaving 8 bases between them. From germline, CDR1 is SGHTA and CDR2 FQGNSA. DNA for the CDR3: TGTGCCAGCAGCTCCTTGTCCGAAAAACTGTTTTTT. Residues: CASSSLSEKLFF.

The chain employs TRBV11-2 and TRBJ1-1; 9 nucleotides match TRBD1. Germline V gives CDR1 SGHAT, CDR2 FQNNGV. V trimming: 1 base; J trimming: 2 bases; junction bases outside the gene matches: 2. The CDR3 has 15 amino acids. CDR3: CASSLGGQGNTEAFF. The CDR3 bases are TGTGCCAGCAGCTTAGGGGGACAGGGAAACACTGAAGCTTTCTTT.

The chain recombines TRBV12-5 with TRBJ2-1; 9 nucleotides line up with TRBD2. V dropped 6 bases and J dropped 7; count of bases not matched to a gene: 16. Germline V gives CDR1 LGHNT, CDR2 FRNRAP. The CDR3 covers 17 residues. As DNA, the CDR3 is TGTGCTAGTGGCCCCGCGGGAGGGGGGGCATTGATTAATGAGCAGTTCTTC. Its translation: CASGPAGGGALINEQFF.

The V gene is TRBV7-9, the J gene TRBJ1-1; 7 bases are a match to TRBD1. The V and J ends lost 4 bases and 4 bases, in that order; junction bases with no gene match: 12. The CDR3 totals 16 residues. The germline CDR1 and CDR2 sequences are SEHNR and FQNEAQ (reference sequence). The CDR3 sequence is CASSSTDRARGTEAFF. The CDR3, as DNA: TGTGCCAGCAGCTCGACTGACAGGGCAAGGGGCACTGAAGCTTTCTTT.

As for this clone: At one of its ends the junction is not consistent with the germline gene, which may arise from a read error. The chain employs TRBV4-3 and TRBJ2-7, with TRBD1 matching over 8 bases. Germline CDR1 LGHNA, CDR2 YSLEER. The CDR3 contains 15 residues. The DNA of the CDR3 is TGCGCCAGCAGCCAAGTCGGACAGGGCTCCCACGAGCAGTACTTC. Translated, it gives CASSQVGQGSHEQYF.

The V and J genes are TRBV4-1 and TRBJ2-2; TRBD1 might be the D (6 bases). The CDR3 loop spans 19 amino acids. CDR1 and CDR2 (germline): MGHRA, YSYEKL. The ends were cut back, 3 bases at V and 1 base at J, with 21 bases in the middle. This chain's CDR3 is CASSQEDSVRLVNTGELFF. The CDR3 DNA reads TGCGCCAGCAGCCAGGAGGACAGTGTGCGACTGGTGAACACCGGGGAGCTGTTTTTT.

V usage is TRBV29-1 and J usage is TRBJ1-2, with 7 bases aligning to TRBD1. J was trimmed by 5 bases and V by 3 bases; bases with no gene match: 6. This CDR3 is 13 amino acids long. Germline V gene data show CDR1 as SQVTM and CDR2 as ANQGSEA. The CDR3 sequence: CSVDVTTGYGYTF. The CDR3 DNA is TGCAGCGTTGATGTCACGACAGGGTATGGCTACACCTTC.

The chain combines TRBV6-2 or TRBV6-3 with TRBJ1-2; TRBD1 is a possible D gene (6 bases). This CDR3 has 12 residues. From germline, CDR1 is MNHEY and CDR2 SVGEGT. The V end was cut by 5 bases, the J end by 6 bases, with 10 bases between. CDR3 sequence: CASSQQGDGYTF. The CDR3 DNA follows: TGTGCCAGCAGTCAACAGGGTGATGGCTACACCTTC.